These 21 T cell receptor beta chains were all obtained from the same sample, sequenced in a study of T cells in Graves' hyperthyroidism and ophthalmopathy. Amplification yielded TCR beta CDR3 regions, with RNA transcripts as the source. First-round RT-PCR of the TCR CDR3 relied on the HTBI primer set. Via MiXCR, TCRdb re-called the multiplex PCR reads, giving one row per CDR3 protein. The repertoire includes 350,000 to 450,000 distinct CDR3 sequences, approximately 18% of them detected once, and 30% to 35% sits in the top ten. Source material: blood. These receptor sequences come from a woman in her twenties or thirties with Graves' hyperthyroidism that later progressed to Graves' ophthalmopathy.

The chain has TRBV7-9 and TRBJ1-2, with D perhaps matching TRBD1 (5 bases). Germline CDR1 and CDR2: SEHNR and FQNEAQ (reference sequence). V lost 4 bases, J lost 7 bases, and 10 bases lay in between. The CDR3 runs to 12 residues. CDR3 loop: CASSSRGRGYTF. The CDR3 nucleotides read TGTGCCAGCAGCTCCCGGGGACGTGGCTACACCTTC.

This clonotype occurred many times. V is TRBV7-9 and J is TRBJ2-7; D remains ambiguous. The CDR3 runs 12 residues. V dropped 1 base and J dropped 8 bases, with 9 bases sitting between them. CDR1 SEHNR and CDR2 FQNEAQ come from the germline V gene (reference sequence). Written as DNA, the CDR3 is TGTGCCAGCAGCTTAGAAGACTTGAAGCAGTACTTC. It codes for CASSLEDLKQYF.

There are many counts of this clonotype. The V gene is TRBV5-8, the J gene TRBJ1-2, with a possible D match to TRBD1 (5 bases). The CDR3 contains 13 residues. Trimming took off 5 bases at V and 2 bases at J, with 10 bases between the two ends. Per germline, CDR1 SGHTS and CDR2 YDEGEE. In DNA form, the CDR3 reads TGTGCCAGCAGTAAGGACACGAACTATGGCTACACCTTC. It translates to CASSKDTNYGYTF.

This clonotype was detected many times. This chain links TRBV10-3 with TRBJ1-5, with a possible D match to TRBD1 (6 bases). The CDR3 is 13 residues long. Germline CDR1 and CDR2: ENHRY and SYGVKD. Trimming took off 3 bases at V and 4 bases at J, with 7 bases between the two ends. CDR3 loop: CAISEGQNQPQHF. The CDR3 bases are TGTGCCATCAGTGAAGGACAGAATCAGCCCCAGCATTTT.

This clonotype came up many times. The rearrangement uses TRBV12-3 or TRBV12-4 and TRBJ2-5; D is perhaps TRBD2 (5 bases). Trimming removed 1 base at V and 1 base at J, with 10 bases between. There are 15 residues in the CDR3. CDR3 in amino acids: CASSLDLAPQETQYF. CDR3 in DNA: TGTGCCAGCAGTTTAGACCTAGCCCCCCAAGAGACCCAGTACTTC.

This clonotype showed up many times. This chain joins TRBV5-5 and TRBJ1-5; no firm D call. Germline V gene lookup returns CDR1 SGHKS and CDR2 YYEKEE (reference sequence). V shed 0 bases and J shed 5 bases, with 6 bases lying between them. The CDR3 is made up of 13 amino acids. CDR3 region: CASSLVVDQPQHF. As DNA, the CDR3 is TGTGCCAGCAGCTTGGTGGTCGATCAGCCCCAGCATTTT.

This clonotype was recorded a few times. The V call is TRBV19, the J call TRBJ2-7; no firm D call. From germline, CDR1 is LNHDA and CDR2 SQIVND (reference sequence). The CDR3 sequence is 14 residues long. The V end was cut by 3 bases, the J end by 3 bases, with 12 bases between. CDR3 DNA sequence: TGTGCCAGTAGTATTGGCTCCCCGGGCTACGAGCAGTACTTC. Translating gives CASSIGSPGYEQYF.

This clonotype was observed many times. The DNA of the CDR3 is TGTGCCAGCAGCCTCAGGGAGAACTATGGCTACACCTTC. Amino acid sequence: CASSLRENYGYTF. V gene TRBV12-3 or TRBV12-4 combines with J gene TRBJ1-2; TRBD1 might be the D (5 bases). V lost 6 bases and J 2 bases, leaving 10 bases between the germline ends. The CDR3 runs 13 residues.

The chain joins TRBV3-1 to TRBJ1-2, with D possibly TRBD1 on 5 matching bases. Per germline, CDR1 LGHDT and CDR2 YNNKEL (reference sequence). The CDR3 extends over 16 amino acids. Between the trimmed V and J ends, which lost 0 bases and 2 bases, there was a span of 13 bases. CDR3 region: CASSQELLGTNYGYTF. CDR3 DNA: TGTGCCAGCAGCCAAGAGTTGCTGGGGACGAACTATGGCTACACCTTC. The full variable domain, with the rest looked up from reference TRBV3-1 and TRBJ1-2, is DTAVSQTPKYLVTQMGNDKSIKCEQNLGHDTMYWYKQDSKKFLKIMFSYNNKELIINETVPNRFSPKSPDKAHLNLHINSLELGDSAVYFCASSQELLGTNYGYTFGSGTRLTVV.

This clonotype has only one observation. This chain uses TRBV7-8 with TRBJ2-7; 13 bases fit TRBD2. V gave up 3 bases and J gave up 6 bases; unmatched junction bases: 14. The CDR3 length is 18 residues. The V gene's germline CDR1 is SGHVS and CDR2 FQNEAQ. In DNA form, the CDR3 reads TGTGCCAGCAGCTTCTTTTGGACTAGCGGGAGTGATCGGTGCGAGCAGTACTTC. This gives the protein CASSFFWTSGSDRCEQYF.

In its sample, this clonotype was seen many times. The genes are TRBV5-1 and TRBJ2-2, with D possibly TRBD1 on 5 matching bases. From germline, CDR1 is SGHRS and CDR2 YFSETQ. The CDR3 is 14 amino acids. V dropped 2 bases and J dropped 3 bases, with 8 bases sitting between them. In nucleotides, the CDR3 is TGCGCCAGCAGCTTTACAGGTTACACCGGGGAGCTGTTTTTT. Translated: CASSFTGYTGELFF.

This clonotype was found many times. The chain is built from TRBV29-1 and TRBJ1-1; possibly TRBD1 for D (5 bases). Trimming shortened V by 1 base and J by 4 bases, and 13 bases separated the two germline ends. This CDR3 spans 14 amino acids. Germline V gene lookup returns CDR1 SQVTM and CDR2 ANQGSEA. CDR3 amino acids: CSVEVRGESTEAFF. The CDR3 nucleotides read TGCAGCGTTGAAGTAAGGGGAGAATCCACTGAAGCTTTCTTT.

This clonotype was seen a handful of times. One end of the junction is discordant with germline, which a read error may explain. The chain employs TRBV5-4 and TRBJ2-6; tentatively, D is TRBD1 or TRBD2 (5 bases each). The CDR3 runs 17 residues. CDR1 and CDR2 from the germline V gene are SGHNT and YYREEE (reference sequence). CDR3 coding DNA: TGTGCCAGCAACTTGGGGGTCCGACCCTCTGGGGCCAACGTCCTGACTTTC. Translation gives CASNLGVRPSGANVLTF.

The table lists this clonotype with many counts. This rearrangement joins TRBV30 to TRBJ1-1; weak D call: TRBD1 (6 bases). V lost 0 bases, J lost 3 bases, and 8 bases lay in between. Germline values: CDR1 GTSNPN, CDR2 SVGIG (reference sequence). The CDR3 covers 13 residues. The CDR3 nucleotides read TGTGCCTGGAGTGTACAGGGATACACTGAAGCTTTCTTT. This encodes CAWSVQGYTEAFF. Looking up the rest from reference TRBV30 and TRBJ1-1 gives the full variable domain: SQTIHQWPATLVQPVGSPLSLECTVEGTSNPNLYWYRQAAGRGLQLLFYSVGIGQISSEVPQNLSASRPQDRQFILSSKKLLLSDSGFYLCAWSVQGYTEAFFGQGTRLTVV.

This clonotype was found a few times. The V and J genes are TRBV12-3 or TRBV12-4 and TRBJ2-2, with TRBD2 identical over 7 bases. The CDR3 has 16 residues. V was clipped by 6 bases and J by 4 bases; unmatched bases: 11. CDR3 in amino acids: CASSRPGGGITGELFF. In DNA, the CDR3 is TGTGCCAGCAGCCGACCTGGGGGGGGAATCACCGGGGAGCTGTTTTTT.

This clonotype was recorded a few times. The chain has TRBV20-1 and TRBJ1-1; tentatively, D is TRBD1 (6 bases). The V gene's germline CDR1 is DFQATT and CDR2 SNEGSKA (reference sequence). V was pared by 2 bases and J by 3 bases, with 16 bases between. This CDR3 has 15 amino acids. As DNA, the CDR3 is TGCAGTGCTAGATATCCCGGCGGGGGGCACACTGAAGCTTTCTTT. It codes for CSARYPGGGHTEAFF.

V and J are TRBV6-5 and TRBJ2-5; the D is unclear. Germline-derived CDR1 and CDR2 are MNHEY and SVGAGI. With 0 bases removed from V and 2 bases from J, the gap between germline ends came to 7 bases. There are 14 residues in the CDR3. CDR3: CASSYSRLQETQYF. The CDR3 DNA reads TGTGCCAGCAGTTACTCGCGGCTGCAAGAGACCCAGTACTTC.

The rearrangement uses TRBV19 and TRBJ2-1; 7 nucleotides line up with TRBD2. With 10 bases clipped from V and 3 bases from J, the junction kept 12 bases outside the gene matches. CDR3 length: 15 residues. Per germline, CDR1 LNHDA and CDR2 SQIVND (reference sequence). As DNA, the CDR3 is TGTGCCACCCTAGCGGACCCGACCCTCTACAATGAGCAGTTCTTC. Residues: CATLADPTLYNEQFF.

This clonotype was observed a few times. V gene TRBV5-1 combines with J gene TRBJ2-1; no firm D call. The ends were cut back, 4 bases at V and 4 bases at J, with 12 bases in the middle. The CDR3 totals 14 residues. Germline V CDR1 and CDR2: SGHRS, YFSETQ. CDR3 in DNA: TGCGCCAGCAGCCCTCGGGCGCTGTACAATGAGCAGTTCTTC. It is translated as CASSPRALYNEQFF.

The chain is built from TRBV18 and TRBJ1-6; 9 bases map to TRBD1. The junction had 6 bases not matched to a gene; V was cut back by 3 bases and J by 9 bases. There are 15 residues in the CDR3. Germline V lookup: CDR1 KGHSH, CDR2 LQKENI. The CDR3 region is CASSPDRGGSSPLHF. The CDR3, as DNA: TGTGCCAGCTCACCGGACAGGGGCGGGAGTTCACCCCTCCACTTT. Based on the CDR3 plus reference TRBV18 and TRBJ1-6, the full variable domain is NAGVMQNPRHLVRRRGQEARLRCSPMKGHSHVYWYRQLPEEGLKFMVYLQKENIIDESGMPKERFSAEFPKEGPSILRIQQVVRGDSAAYFCASSPDRGGSSPLHFGNGTRLTVT.

The sample holds many counts of this clonotype. The chain combines TRBV6-1 with TRBJ1-6; D possibly corresponds to TRBD1 (5 bases). The V gene's germline CDR1 is MNHNS and CDR2 SASEGT. This CDR3 has 14 amino acids. V lost 1 base and J lost 7, with 8 bases in between. The CDR3 region is CASSEGGRNSPLHF. Here the CDR3 DNA reads TGTGCCAGCAGTGAAGGGGGCCGGAATTCACCCCTCCACTTT.